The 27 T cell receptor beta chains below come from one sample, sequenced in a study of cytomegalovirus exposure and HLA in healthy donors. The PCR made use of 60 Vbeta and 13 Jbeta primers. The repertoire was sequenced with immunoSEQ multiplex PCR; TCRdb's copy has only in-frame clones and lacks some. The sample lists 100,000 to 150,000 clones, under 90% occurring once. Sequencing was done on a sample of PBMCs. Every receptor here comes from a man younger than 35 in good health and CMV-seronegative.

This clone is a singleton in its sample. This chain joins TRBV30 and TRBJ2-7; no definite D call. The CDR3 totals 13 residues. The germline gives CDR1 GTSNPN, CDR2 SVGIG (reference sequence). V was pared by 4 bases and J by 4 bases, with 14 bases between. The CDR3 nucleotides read TGTGCCTGGAAGGCCAGTAGCAAGTACGAGCAGTACTTC. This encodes CAWKASSKYEQYF.

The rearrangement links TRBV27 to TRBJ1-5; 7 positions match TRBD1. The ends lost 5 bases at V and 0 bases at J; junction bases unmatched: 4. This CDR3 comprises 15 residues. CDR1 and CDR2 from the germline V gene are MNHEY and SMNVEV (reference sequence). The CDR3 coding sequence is TGTGCCAGCAGTCTCGACAGGGCTAGCAATCAGCCCCAGCATTTT. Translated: CASSLDRASNQPQHF.

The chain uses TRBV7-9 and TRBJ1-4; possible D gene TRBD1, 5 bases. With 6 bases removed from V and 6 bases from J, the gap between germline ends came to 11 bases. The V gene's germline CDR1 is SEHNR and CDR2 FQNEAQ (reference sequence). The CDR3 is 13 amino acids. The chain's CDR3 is CASRELGDEKLFF. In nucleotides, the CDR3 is TGTGCCAGCAGAGAGTTAGGGGATGAAAAACTGTTTTTT.

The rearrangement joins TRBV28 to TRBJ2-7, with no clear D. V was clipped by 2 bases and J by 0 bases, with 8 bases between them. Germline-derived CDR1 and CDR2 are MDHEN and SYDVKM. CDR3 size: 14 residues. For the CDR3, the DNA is TGTGCCAGCAGTTTAACCAGGCCCTCCTACGAGCAGTACTTC. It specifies CASSLTRPSYEQYF.

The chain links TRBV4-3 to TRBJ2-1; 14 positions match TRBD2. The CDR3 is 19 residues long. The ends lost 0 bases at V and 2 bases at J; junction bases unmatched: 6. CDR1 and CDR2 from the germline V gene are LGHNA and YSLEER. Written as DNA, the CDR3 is TGCGCCAGCAGCCAAGAACCCGGACTAGCGGGGGGCACCTACAATGAGCAGTTCTTC. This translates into CASSQEPGLAGGTYNEQFF.

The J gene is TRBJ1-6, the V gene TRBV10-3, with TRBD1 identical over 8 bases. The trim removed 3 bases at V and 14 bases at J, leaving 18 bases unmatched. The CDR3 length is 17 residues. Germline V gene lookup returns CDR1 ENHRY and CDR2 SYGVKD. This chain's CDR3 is CAISESFGWTGFPTLHF. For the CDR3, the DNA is TGTGCCATCAGTGAATCATTTGGATGGACAGGGTTTCCCACCCTCCACTTT.

The CDR3 here is CAYGTGNNQPQHF. The CDR3 nucleotides are TGTGCCTATGGGACAGGAAACAATCAGCCCCAGCATTTT. V gene TRBV30 combines with J gene TRBJ1-5, with TRBD1 matching 8 bases. This CDR3 is 13 amino acids long. Per germline, CDR1 GTSNPN and CDR2 SVGIG (reference sequence). V gave up 7 bases and J gave up 3 bases; unmatched junction bases: 5. The whole variable domain, remainder taken from reference TRBV30 and TRBJ1-5, is SQTIHQWPATLVQPVGSPLSLECTVEGTSNPNLYWYRQAAGRGLQLLFYSVGIGQISSEVPQNLSASRPQDRQFILSSKKLLLSDSGFYLCAYGTGNNQPQHFGDGTRLSIL.

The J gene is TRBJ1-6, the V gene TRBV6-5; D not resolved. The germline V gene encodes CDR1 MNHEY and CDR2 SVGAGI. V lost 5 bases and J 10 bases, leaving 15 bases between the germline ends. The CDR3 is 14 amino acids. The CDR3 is CASSKTESGSPLHF. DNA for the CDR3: TGTGCCAGCAGTAAAACAGAGTCTGGGTCACCCCTCCACTTT.

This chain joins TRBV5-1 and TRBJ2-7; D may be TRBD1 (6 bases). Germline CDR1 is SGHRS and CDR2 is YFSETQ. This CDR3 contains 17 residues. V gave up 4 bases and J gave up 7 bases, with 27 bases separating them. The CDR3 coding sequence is TGCGCCAGCAGCCAAATAAATACCGGGACAACCGACGGAGAGCAGTACTTC. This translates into CASSQINTGTTDGEQYF.

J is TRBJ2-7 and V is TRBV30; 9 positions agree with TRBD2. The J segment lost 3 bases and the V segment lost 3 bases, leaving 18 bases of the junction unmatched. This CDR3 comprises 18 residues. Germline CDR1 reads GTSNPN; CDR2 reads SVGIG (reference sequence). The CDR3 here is CAWRGSSVRLADYYEQYF. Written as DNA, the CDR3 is TGTGCCTGGAGGGGGAGTTCGGTTAGACTAGCGGATTACTACGAGCAGTACTTC.

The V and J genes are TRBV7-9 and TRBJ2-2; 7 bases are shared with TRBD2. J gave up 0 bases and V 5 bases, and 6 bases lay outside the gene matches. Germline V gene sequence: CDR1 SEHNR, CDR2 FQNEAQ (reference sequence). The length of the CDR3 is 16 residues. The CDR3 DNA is TGTGCCAGCAGCGGACGGACTAGAGCGAACACCGGGGAGCTGTTTTTT. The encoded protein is CASSGRTRANTGELFF. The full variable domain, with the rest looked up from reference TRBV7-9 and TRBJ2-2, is DTGVSQNPRHKITKRGQNVTFRCDPISEHNRLYWYRQTLGQGPEFLTYFQNEAQLEKSRLLSDRFSAERPKGSFSTLEIQRTEQGDSAMYLCASSGRTRANTGELFFGEGSRLTVL.

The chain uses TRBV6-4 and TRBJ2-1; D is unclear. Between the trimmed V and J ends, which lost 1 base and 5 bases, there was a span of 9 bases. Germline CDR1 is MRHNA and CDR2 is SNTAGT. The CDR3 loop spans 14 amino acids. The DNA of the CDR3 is TGTGCCAGCAGTGACTATCCCCAGGACAATGAGCAGTTCTTC. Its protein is CASSDYPQDNEQFF.

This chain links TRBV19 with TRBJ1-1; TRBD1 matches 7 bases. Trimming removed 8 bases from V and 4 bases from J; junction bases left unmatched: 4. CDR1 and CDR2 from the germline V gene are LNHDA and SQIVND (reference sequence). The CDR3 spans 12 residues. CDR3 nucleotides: TGTGCCAGTGACAGGGTGGGCACTGAAGCTTTCTTT. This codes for CASDRVGTEAFF.

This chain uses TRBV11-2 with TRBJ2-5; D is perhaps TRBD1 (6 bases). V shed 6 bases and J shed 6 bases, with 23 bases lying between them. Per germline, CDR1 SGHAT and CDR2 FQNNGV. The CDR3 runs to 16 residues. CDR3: CASSLGRGSTWKTQYF. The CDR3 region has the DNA TGTGCCAGCAGTCTCGGAAGGGGGAGTACCTGGAAGACCCAGTACTTC.

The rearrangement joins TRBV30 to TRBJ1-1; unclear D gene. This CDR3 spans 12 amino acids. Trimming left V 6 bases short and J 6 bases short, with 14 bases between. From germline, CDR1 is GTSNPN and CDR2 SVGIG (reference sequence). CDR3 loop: CACQLGSPEAFF. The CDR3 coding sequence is TGTGCCTGCCAACTAGGGTCCCCTGAAGCTTTCTTT. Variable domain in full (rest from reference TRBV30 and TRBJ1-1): SQTIHQWPATLVQPVGSPLSLECTVEGTSNPNLYWYRQAAGRGLQLLFYSVGIGQISSEVPQNLSASRPQDRQFILSSKKLLLSDSGFYLCACQLGSPEAFFGQGTRLTVV.

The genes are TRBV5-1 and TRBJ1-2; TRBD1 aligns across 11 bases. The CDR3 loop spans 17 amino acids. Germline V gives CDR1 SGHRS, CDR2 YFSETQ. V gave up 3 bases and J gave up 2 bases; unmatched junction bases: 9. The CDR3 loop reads CASSSTGQGALNYGYTF. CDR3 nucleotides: TGCGCCAGCAGCTCGACAGGACAGGGGGCCCTGAACTATGGCTACACCTTC.

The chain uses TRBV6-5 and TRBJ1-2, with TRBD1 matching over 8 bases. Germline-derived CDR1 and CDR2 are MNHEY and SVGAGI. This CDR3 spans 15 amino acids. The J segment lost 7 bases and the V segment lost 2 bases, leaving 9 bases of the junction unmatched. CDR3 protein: CASSYLSSGGFGYTF. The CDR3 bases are TGTGCCAGCAGTTACCTTTCGTCAGGGGGCTTTGGCTACACCTTC.

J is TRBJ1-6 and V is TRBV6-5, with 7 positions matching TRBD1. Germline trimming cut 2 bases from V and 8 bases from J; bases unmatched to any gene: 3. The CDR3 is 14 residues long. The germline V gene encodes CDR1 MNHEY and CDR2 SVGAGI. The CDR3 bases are TGTGCCAGCAGTTACCGGGACAGAGATTCACCCCTCCACTTT. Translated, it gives CASSYRDRDSPLHF.

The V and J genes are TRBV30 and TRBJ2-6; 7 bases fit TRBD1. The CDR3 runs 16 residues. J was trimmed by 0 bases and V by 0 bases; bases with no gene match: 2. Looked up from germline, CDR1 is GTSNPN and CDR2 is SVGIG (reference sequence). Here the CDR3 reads CAWSVTGLSGANVLTF. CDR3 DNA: TGTGCCTGGAGTGTGACAGGGCTCTCTGGGGCCAACGTCCTGACTTTC.

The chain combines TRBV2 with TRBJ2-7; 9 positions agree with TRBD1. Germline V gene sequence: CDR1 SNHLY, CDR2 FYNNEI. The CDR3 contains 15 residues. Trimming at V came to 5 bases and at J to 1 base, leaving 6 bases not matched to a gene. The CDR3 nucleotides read TGTGCCAGCAGTCAGGACAGGGGTTATTCCTACGAGCAGTACTTC. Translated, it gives CASSQDRGYSYEQYF.

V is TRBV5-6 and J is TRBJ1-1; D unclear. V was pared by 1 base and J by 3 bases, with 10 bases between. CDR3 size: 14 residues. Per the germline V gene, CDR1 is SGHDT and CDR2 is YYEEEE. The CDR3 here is CASSLFTSDTEAFF. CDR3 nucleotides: TGTGCCAGCAGCTTGTTCACGTCGGACACTGAAGCTTTCTTT.

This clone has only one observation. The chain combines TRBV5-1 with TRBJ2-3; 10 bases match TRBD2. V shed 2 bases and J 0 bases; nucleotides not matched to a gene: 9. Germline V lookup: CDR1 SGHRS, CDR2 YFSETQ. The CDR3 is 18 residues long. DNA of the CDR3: TGCGCCAGCAGCTTACCTAGCGGGGGCCTTGCTAGCACAGATACGCAGTATTTT. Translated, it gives CASSLPSGGLASTDTQYF.

CDR3 region: CASSNVRVLTNEKLFF. The CDR3 DNA sequence: TGTGCCAGCAGCAATGTTCGGGTCCTAACTAATGAAAAACTGTTTTTT. J is TRBJ1-4 and V is TRBV21-1. TRBV21-1 is a listed pseudogene. The CDR3 runs to 16 residues.

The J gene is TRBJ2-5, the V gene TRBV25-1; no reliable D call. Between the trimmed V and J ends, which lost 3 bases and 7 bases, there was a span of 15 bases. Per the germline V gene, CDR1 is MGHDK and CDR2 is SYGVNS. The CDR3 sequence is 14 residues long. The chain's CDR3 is CASSDQEVLGTQYF. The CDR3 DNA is TGTGCCAGCAGTGATCAGGAAGTCCTGGGGACCCAGTACTTC.

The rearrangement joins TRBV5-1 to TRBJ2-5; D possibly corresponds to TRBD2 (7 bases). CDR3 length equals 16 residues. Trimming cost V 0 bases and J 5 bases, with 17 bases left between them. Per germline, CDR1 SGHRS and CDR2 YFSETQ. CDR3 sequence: CASSLEAGALGETQYF. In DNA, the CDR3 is TGCGCCAGCAGCTTGGAGGCGGGGGCTCTCGGGGAGACCCAGTACTTC. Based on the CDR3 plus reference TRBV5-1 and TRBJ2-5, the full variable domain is KAGVTQTPRYLIKTRGQQVTLSCSPISGHRSVSWYQQTPGQGLQFLFEYFSETQRNKGNFPGRFSGRQFSNSRSEMNVSTLELGDSALYLCASSLEAGALGETQYFGPGTRLLVL.

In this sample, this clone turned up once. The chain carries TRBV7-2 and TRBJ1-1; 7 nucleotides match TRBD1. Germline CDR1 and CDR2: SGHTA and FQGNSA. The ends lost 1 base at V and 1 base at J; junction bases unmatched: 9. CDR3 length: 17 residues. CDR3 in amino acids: CASSLVYEGAQNTEAFF. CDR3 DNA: TGTGCCAGCAGCTTAGTGTATGAGGGGGCGCAGAACACTGAAGCTTTCTTT.

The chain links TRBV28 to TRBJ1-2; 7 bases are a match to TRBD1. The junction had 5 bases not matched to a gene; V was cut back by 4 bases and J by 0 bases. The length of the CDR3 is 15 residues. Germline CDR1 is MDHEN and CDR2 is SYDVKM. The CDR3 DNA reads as TGTGCCAGCAGTTCGCCCGGGACAGCTAACTATGGCTACACCTTC. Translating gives CASSSPGTANYGYTF.